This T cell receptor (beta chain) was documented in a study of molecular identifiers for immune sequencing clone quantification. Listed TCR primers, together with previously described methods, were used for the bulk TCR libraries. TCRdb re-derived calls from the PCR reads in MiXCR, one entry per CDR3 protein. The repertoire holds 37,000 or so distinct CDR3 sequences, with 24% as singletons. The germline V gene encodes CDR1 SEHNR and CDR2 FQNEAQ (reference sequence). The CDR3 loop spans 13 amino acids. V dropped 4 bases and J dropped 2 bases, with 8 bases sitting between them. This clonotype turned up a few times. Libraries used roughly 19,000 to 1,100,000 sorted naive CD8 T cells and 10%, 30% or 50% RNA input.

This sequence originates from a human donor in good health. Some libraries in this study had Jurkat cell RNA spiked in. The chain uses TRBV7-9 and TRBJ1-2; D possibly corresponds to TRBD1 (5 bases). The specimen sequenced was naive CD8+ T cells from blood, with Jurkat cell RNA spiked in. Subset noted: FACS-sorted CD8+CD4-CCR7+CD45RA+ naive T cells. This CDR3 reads CASSWTSNYGYTF. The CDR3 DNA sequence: TGTGCCAGCAGCTGGACATCGAACTATGGCTACACCTTC.